This is a list of T cell receptor beta chains from one sample in a study of cytomegalovirus exposure and HLA in healthy donors. TCRdb keeps only in-frame clones here, not all; method: immunoSEQ multiplex PCR. This sample has about 160,000 clones, with roughly 80% found just once. The sequencing sample was made of PBMCs. The receptors here all came from a man younger than 40 in good health and CMV-seropositive. The CDR3 runs from the conserved cysteine through the conserved F or W. Not every row has a clone size; where given, it reads once, few, many or a size class.

v_gene	abundance	j_gene	CDR3aa
TRBV9	.	TRBJ2-1	CASSVLDSSYNEQFF
TRBV19	.	TRBJ2-2	CASSMGWDRESGELFF
TRBV6-1	few	TRBJ2-3	CASSSGRGVRDTQYF
TRBV5-1	.	TRBJ2-7	CASSPRQGIPYEQYF
TRBV7-3	once	TRBJ2-2	CASSLTGGVNTGELFF
TRBV10-3	.	TRBJ1-5	CAIRPGDSNQPQHF
TRBV10-1	few	TRBJ2-7	CASSEGQGFYEQYF
TRBV6-5	.	TRBJ2-7	CASSRQGISYEQYF
TRBV27	.	TRBJ2-2	CASSLSRTGASTGELFF
TRBV11-2	.	TRBJ1-1	CASTLGRGTEAFF
TRBV19	few	TRBJ2-7	CASRGTGSYEQYF
TRBV10-1	.	TRBJ1-3	CASSDRGLGNTIYF
TRBV5-4	.	TRBJ2-7	CASSPGQGAYEQYF
TRBV10-3	once	TRBJ2-7	CAISEGGRVEQYF
TRBV5-4	.	TRBJ2-2	CASSSRTGGGDGELFF
TRBV7-6	once	TRBJ2-3	CASSPSRRADTQYF
TRBV11-2	.	TRBJ2-7	CASSPGTTLVLGQYF